This TCR beta chain is from a study of regulatory T cells in long-lasting Graves disease. Germline V gene lookup returns CDR1 SNHLY and CDR2 FYNNEI. This CDR3 has 14 amino acids. Trimming left V 8 bases short and J 8 bases short, with 19 bases between. Study-wide findings and caveats: The number of shared public clonotypes was higher in persistent patients (2,741) than new patients (966).

Library construction for TCR beta used iRepertoire HTBI primers and Arm-PCR of CDR3 regions. TCRdb processed the multiplex PCR reads anew with MiXCR; each CDR3 protein has one entry. Of roughly 320,000 distinct CDR3 sequences in the sample, approximately 15% are singletons; the top ten hold roughly 27%. Time point reported: newly diagnosed GD, antithyroid drugs for less than 3 months. The TCR library was made from RNA extracted from PBMCs. This clonotype was picked up many times. Its antigen is not identified. The data also belong to a second study, concerning T cells in Graves' hyperthyroidism and ophthalmopathy.

This chain uses TRBV2 with TRBJ2-1, with D tentatively TRBD1 (5 bases). This specimen consisted of peripheral blood mononuclear cells (PBMCs), obtained at new diagnosis, from a patient treated with antithyroid drugs. The TCR was taken from a man in his forties with Graves disease. CDR3 sequence reads: CASGRTGSVDEQFF. The DNA for the CDR3 is TGTGCCAGCGGTCGAACAGGTTCGGTCGATGAGCAGTTCTTC. The full variable domain, its missing parts supplied by reference TRBV2 and TRBJ2-1, is EPEVTQTPSHQVTQMGQEVILRCVPISNHLYFYWYRQILGQKVEFLVSFYNNEISEKSEIFDDQFSVERPDGSNFTLKIRSTKLEDSAMYFCASGRTGSVDEQFFGPGTRLTVL.